Listed below are T cell receptor beta chains from one sample, sequenced in a study of shared clonotypes between healthy human individuals. Produced via immunoSEQ multiplex PCR; TCRdb's table is partial and in-frame only. The repertoire includes around 200,000 clones, 85% to 95% of them detected once, and around 0.067% sits in the top ten. Material for sequencing was naive CD4+ T cells sorted from blood. Receptors originate from a woman aged 25 to 39 in good health. Each CDR3 is given with its conserved first and last residue. Each record gives: J gene, clone size, V gene, D gene, CDR3 protein, CDR3 DNA. D genes are given only for firm matches. Not every row has a clone size; where given, it reads once, few, many or a size class.

J: TRBJ2-4; size: NA; V: TRBV19; D: NA; CDR3: CASSIRGPENIQYF; DNA: TGTGCCAGTAGTATCAGGGGTCCGGAAAACATTCAGTACTTC
J: TRBJ1-3; size: once; V: TRBV5-4; D: NA; CDR3: CASSQSGGADGNTIYF; DNA: TGTGCCAGCAGCCAATCGGGGGGGGCGGATGGAAACACCATATATTTT
J: TRBJ1-5; size: NA; V: TRBV19; D: NA; CDR3: CASRTTESNQPQHF; DNA: TGTGCCAGTAGGACTACAGAGAGCAATCAGCCCCAGCATTTT
J: TRBJ2-1; size: NA; V: TRBV6-1; D: TRBD1; CDR3: CASSEEVRGPLYNEQFF; DNA: TGTGCCAGCAGTGAAGAGGTGAGGGGGCCCTTGTACAATGAGCAGTTCTTC
J: TRBJ2-7; size: NA; V: TRBV5-8; D: NA; CDR3: CASSLAWATNEQYF; DNA: TGTGCCAGCAGCTTGGCCTGGGCGACTAACGAGCAGTACTTC
J: TRBJ2-7; size: NA; V: TRBV28; D: NA; CDR3: CASLSQGKTYEQYF; DNA: TGTGCCAGCCTTTCCCAAGGCAAAACTTACGAGCAGTACTTC
J: TRBJ2-7; size: NA; V: TRBV12-5; D: TRBD1; CDR3: CASGWDRGRERVYEQYF; DNA: TGTGCTAGTGGTTGGGACAGAGGACGGGAACGTGTCTACGAGCAGTACTTC
J: TRBJ2-3; size: NA; V: TRBV5-1; D: NA; CDR3: CASSWDPTDTQYF; DNA: TGCGCCAGCAGCTGGGACCCCACAGATACGCAGTATTTT
J: TRBJ1-2; size: NA; V: TRBV7-2; D: TRBD1; CDR3: CASSQVRTGDGYTF; DNA: TGTGCCAGCAGCCAGGTGCGGACAGGGGATGGCTACACCTTC
J: TRBJ2-7; size: NA; V: TRBV5-1; D: NA; CDR3: CASSLDTSTYEQYF; DNA: TGCGCCAGCAGCTTGGATACCAGCACCTACGAGCAGTACTTC
J: TRBJ1-1; size: NA; V: TRBV19; D: NA; CDR3: CASSSSPTMNTEAFF; DNA: TGTGCCAGTAGTAGTTCCCCCACGATGAACACTGAAGCTTTCTTT
J: TRBJ2-7; size: NA; V: TRBV5-1; D: NA; CDR3: CASSLGTGRDYEQYF; DNA: TGCGCCAGCAGCTTGGGGACAGGGAGGGACTACGAGCAGTACTTC
J: TRBJ2-6; size: NA; V: TRBV27; D: NA; CDR3: CASSQSSGANVLTF; DNA: TGTGCCAGCAGTCAATCCTCTGGGGCCAACGTCCTGACTTTC
J: TRBJ2-7; size: NA; V: TRBV11-2; D: NA; CDR3: CASSLDPGTSFEQYF; DNA: TGTGCCAGCAGCTTAGATCCGGGGACGAGCTTCGAGCAGTACTTC
J: TRBJ2-2; size: NA; V: TRBV4-1; D: TRBD1; CDR3: CASSHDRDRGQSGTGELFF; DNA: TGCGCCAGCAGCCACGACCGGGACAGGGGGCAGTCGGGCACCGGGGAGCTGTTTTTT
J: TRBJ2-7; size: few; V: TRBV5-1; D: NA; CDR3: CASSPPGGLSSYEQYF; DNA: TGCGCCAGCAGCCCGCCGGGCGGATTGAGCTCCTACGAGCAGTACTTC
J: TRBJ2-1; size: NA; V: TRBV7-3; D: TRBD2; CDR3: CASSLTERDKNEQFF; DNA: TGTGCCAGCAGCTTAACTGAGCGGGATAAGAATGAGCAGTTCTTC
J: TRBJ2-7; size: NA; V: TRBV19; D: NA; CDR3: CASSSWESSYEQYF; DNA: TGTGCCAGTAGTTCCTGGGAAAGCTCCTACGAGCAGTACTTC
J: TRBJ2-2; size: NA; V: TRBV5-1; D: NA; CDR3: CASSWPTEYGELFF; DNA: TGCGCCAGCAGCTGGCCGACAGAATACGGGGAGCTGTTTTTT
J: TRBJ2-7; size: NA; V: TRBV28; D: TRBD1; CDR3: CASSRDPLTGGRREQYF; DNA: TGTGCCAGCAGCCGAGACCCCTTGACAGGGGGCAGGAGGGAGCAGTACTTC
J: TRBJ2-1; size: NA; V: TRBV5-1; D: NA; CDR3: CASSLKRELVSNEQFF; DNA: TGCGCCAGCAGCTTGAAACGGGAGCTCGTTTCAAATGAGCAGTTCTTC
J: TRBJ2-7; size: NA; V: TRBV27; D: NA; CDR3: CASSLGAWGGQSYEQYF; DNA: TGTGCCAGCAGTTTGGGGGCCTGGGGGGGACAATCCTACGAGCAGTACTTC
J: TRBJ2-1; size: NA; V: TRBV7-9; D: TRBD2; CDR3: CASSLAASGRWAEQFF; DNA: TGTGCCAGCAGCTTAGCAGCTAGCGGGAGGTGGGCTGAGCAGTTCTTC
J: TRBJ1-5; size: NA; V: TRBV28; D: NA; CDR3: CASKRGGDQPQHF; DNA: TGTGCCAGCAAGCGGGGAGGGGATCAGCCCCAGCATTTT
J: TRBJ2-5; size: NA; V: TRBV9; D: NA; CDR3: CASSVLGGSGPETQYF; DNA: TGTGCCAGCAGCGTATTGGGTGGGAGCGGCCCGGAGACCCAGTACTTC
J: TRBJ2-4; size: once; V: TRBV2; D: TRBD2; CDR3: CASSPIKETSGRTKNIQYF; DNA: TGTGCCAGCAGTCCCATTAAGGAAACTAGCGGGAGAACCAAAAACATTCAGTACTTC
J: TRBJ1-5; size: NA; V: TRBV4-1; D: NA; CDR3: CASSAIGKSSNQPQHF; DNA: TGCGCCAGCAGCGCTATTGGGAAATCTAGCAATCAGCCCCAGCATTTT
J: TRBJ1-5; size: NA; V: TRBV28; D: NA; CDR3: CASSRGGLVYQPQHF; DNA: TGTGCCAGCAGCCGAGGGGGTTTGGTATATCAGCCCCAGCATTTT
J: TRBJ2-5; size: NA; V: TRBV4-1; D: TRBD2; CDR3: CASSQDAGTSGSEETQYF; DNA: TGCGCCAGCAGCCAAGATGCGGGGACTAGCGGGAGCGAAGAGACCCAGTACTTC
J: TRBJ1-1; size: NA; V: TRBV2; D: NA; CDR3: CASSERRGLMAFF; DNA: TGTGCCAGCAGTGAACGCAGGGGTTTAATGGCTTTCTTT
J: TRBJ2-7; size: once; V: TRBV6-5; D: NA; CDR3: CASSYRRGVKYEQYF; DNA: TGTGCCAGCAGTTACCGTAGGGGGGTGAAGTACGAGCAGTACTTC
J: TRBJ2-6; size: NA; V: TRBV19; D: NA; CDR3: CASSNHRDSGANVLTF; DNA: TGTGCCAGTAGTAACCACAGGGACTCTGGGGCCAACGTCCTGACTTTC
J: TRBJ2-7; size: once; V: TRBV5-4; D: TRBD1; CDR3: CASSFRIGTGAYEQYF; DNA: TGTGCCAGCAGCTTTCGTATCGGGACAGGGGCCTACGAGCAGTACTTC